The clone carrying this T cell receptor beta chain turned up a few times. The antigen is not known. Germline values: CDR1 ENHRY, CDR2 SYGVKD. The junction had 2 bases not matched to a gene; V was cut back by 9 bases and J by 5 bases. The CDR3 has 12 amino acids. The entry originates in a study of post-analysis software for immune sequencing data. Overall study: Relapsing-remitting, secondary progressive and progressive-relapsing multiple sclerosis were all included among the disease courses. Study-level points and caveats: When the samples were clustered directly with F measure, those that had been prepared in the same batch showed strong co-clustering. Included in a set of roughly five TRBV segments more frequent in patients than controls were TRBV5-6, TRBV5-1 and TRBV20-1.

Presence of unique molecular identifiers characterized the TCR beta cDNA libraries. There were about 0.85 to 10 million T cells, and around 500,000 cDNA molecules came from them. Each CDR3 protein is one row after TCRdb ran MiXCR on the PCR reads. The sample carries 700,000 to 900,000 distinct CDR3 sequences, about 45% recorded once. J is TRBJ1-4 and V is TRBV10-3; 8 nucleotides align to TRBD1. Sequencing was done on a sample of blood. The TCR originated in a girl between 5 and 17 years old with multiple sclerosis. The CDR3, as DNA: TGTGCCATTAGACAGGGGAATGAAAAACTGTTTTTT. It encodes CAIRQGNEKLFF.